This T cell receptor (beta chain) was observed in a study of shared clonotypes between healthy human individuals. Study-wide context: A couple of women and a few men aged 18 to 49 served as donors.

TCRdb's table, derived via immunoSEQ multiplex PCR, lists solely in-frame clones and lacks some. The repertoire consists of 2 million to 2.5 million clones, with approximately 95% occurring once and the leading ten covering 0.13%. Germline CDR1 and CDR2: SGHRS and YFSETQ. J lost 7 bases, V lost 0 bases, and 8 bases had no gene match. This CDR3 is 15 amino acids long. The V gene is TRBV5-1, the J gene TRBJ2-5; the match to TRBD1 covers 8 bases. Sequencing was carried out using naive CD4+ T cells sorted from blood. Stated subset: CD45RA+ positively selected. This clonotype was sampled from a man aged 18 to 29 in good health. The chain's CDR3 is CASSLVPGQESTQYF. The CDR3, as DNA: TGCGCCAGCAGCTTGGTCCCGGGACAGGAGTCGACCCAGTACTTC.